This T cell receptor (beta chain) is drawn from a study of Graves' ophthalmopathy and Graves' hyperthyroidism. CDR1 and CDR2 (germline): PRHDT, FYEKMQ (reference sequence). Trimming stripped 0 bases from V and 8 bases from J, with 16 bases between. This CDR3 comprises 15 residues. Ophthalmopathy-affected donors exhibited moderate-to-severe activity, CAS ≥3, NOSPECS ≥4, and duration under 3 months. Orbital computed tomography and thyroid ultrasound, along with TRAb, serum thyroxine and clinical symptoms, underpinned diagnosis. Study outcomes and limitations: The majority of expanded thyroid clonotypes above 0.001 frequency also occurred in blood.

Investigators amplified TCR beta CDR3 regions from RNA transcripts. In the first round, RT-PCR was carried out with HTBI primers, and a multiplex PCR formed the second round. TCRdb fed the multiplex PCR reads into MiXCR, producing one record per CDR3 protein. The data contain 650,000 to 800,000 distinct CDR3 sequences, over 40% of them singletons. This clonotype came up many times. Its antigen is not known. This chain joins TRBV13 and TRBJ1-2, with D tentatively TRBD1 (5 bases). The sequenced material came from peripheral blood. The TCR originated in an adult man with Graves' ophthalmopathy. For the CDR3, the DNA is TGTGCCAGCAGCTTAGGGAGACGGGCAGGGAAAGGCTACACCTTC. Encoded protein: CASSLGRRAGKGYTF.